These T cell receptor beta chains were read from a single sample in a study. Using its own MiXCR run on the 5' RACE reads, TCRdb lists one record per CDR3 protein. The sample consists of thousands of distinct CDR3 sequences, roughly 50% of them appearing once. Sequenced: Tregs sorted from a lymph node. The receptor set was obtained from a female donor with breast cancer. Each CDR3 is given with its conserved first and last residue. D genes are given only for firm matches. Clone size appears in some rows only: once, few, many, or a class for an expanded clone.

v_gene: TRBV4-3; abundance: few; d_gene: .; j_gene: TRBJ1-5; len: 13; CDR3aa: CASSQDLGQPQHF; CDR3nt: TGCGCCAGCAGCCAAGATCTGGGTCAGCCCCAGCATTTT
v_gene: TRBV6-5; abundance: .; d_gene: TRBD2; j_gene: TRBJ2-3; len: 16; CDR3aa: CASSYIGLAGRDTQYF; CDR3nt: TGTGCCAGCAGTTATATCGGACTAGCGGGAAGAGATACGCAGTATTTT
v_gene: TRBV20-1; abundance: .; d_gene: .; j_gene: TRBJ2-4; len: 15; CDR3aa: CSALQLGIAKNIQYF; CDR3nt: TGCAGTGCTTTGCAGTTGGGAATAGCCAAAAACATTCAGTACTTC
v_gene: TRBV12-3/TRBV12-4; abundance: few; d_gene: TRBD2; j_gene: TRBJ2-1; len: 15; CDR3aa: CASTPGRTSYIEQFF; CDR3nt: TGTGCCAGCACCCCGGGACGGACTAGCTATATTGAGCAGTTCTTC
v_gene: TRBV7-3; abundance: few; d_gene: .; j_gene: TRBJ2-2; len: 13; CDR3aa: CASSLTFAGELFF; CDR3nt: TGTGCCAGCAGCTTAACGTTCGCCGGGGAGCTGTTTTTT
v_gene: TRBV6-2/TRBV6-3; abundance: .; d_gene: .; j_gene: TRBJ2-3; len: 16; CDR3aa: CASSDTATSNTDTQYF; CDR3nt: TGTGCCAGCAGTGACACAGCAACCTCAAACACAGATACGCAGTATTTT
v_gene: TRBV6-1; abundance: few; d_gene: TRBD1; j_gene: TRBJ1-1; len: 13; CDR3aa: CASRQTGYPEAFF; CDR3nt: TGTGCCAGCAGACAGACAGGGTACCCTGAAGCTTTCTTT
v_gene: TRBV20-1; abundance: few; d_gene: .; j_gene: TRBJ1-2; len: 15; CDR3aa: CSASPYGPSIYGYTF; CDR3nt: TGCAGTGCTAGCCCCTATGGTCCTTCTATCTATGGCTACACCTTC
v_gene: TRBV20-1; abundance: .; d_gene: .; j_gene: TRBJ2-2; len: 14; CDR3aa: CSARRTANTGELFF; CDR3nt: TGCAGTGCTAGGCGGACAGCGAACACCGGGGAGCTGTTTTTT
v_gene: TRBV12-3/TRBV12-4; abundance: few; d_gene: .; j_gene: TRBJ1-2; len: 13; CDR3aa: CASSSTGNRGDTF; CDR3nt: TGTGCCAGCAGTTCGACCGGGAACCGGGGCGACACCTTC
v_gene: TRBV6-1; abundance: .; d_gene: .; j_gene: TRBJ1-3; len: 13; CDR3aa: CATGGRLLNTIYF; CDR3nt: TGTGCCACCGGGGGACGGCTGTTAAACACCATATATTTT
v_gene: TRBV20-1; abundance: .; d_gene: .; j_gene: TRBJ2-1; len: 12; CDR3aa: CSASTQVDEQFF; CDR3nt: TGCAGTGCTAGTACACAGGTCGATGAGCAGTTCTTC
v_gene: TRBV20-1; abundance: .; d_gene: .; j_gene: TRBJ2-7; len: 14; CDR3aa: CSPTRTGIHYEQYF; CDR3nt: TGCAGTCCAACTCGGACGGGAATTCACTACGAGCAGTACTTC
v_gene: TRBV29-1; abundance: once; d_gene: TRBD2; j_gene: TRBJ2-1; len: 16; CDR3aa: CSGLGTSGYSYNEQFF; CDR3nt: TGCAGCGGACTGGGGACTAGCGGGTACTCCTACAATGAGCAGTTCTTC
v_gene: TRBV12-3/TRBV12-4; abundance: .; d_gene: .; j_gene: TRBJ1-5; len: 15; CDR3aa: CASRQQGRPNQPQHF; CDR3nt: TGTGCCAGCAGACAACAGGGTAGGCCTAATCAGCCCCAGCATTTT
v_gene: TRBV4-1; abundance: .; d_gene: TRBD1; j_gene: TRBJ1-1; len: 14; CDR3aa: CASSRTGEYTEAFF; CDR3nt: TGCGCCAGCAGCCGTACAGGGGAATACACTGAAGCTTTCTTT
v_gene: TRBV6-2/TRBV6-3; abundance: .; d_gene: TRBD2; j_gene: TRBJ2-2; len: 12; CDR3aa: CASSGLAGELFF; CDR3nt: TGTGCCAGCAGTGGACTAGCCGGGGAGCTGTTTTTT
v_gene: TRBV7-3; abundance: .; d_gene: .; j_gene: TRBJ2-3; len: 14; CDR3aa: CASSPHRGTDTQYF; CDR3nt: TGTGCCAGCAGCCCACACAGGGGCACAGATACGCAGTATTTT
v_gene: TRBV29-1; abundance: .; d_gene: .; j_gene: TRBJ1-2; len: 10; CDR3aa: CSVETGGYTF; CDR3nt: TGCAGCGTTGAGACAGGAGGCTACACCTTC
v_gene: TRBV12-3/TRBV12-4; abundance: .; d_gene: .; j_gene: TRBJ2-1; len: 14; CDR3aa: CAGRTGPPNNEQFF; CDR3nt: TGTGCCGGCAGGACGGGACCCCCTAACAATGAGCAGTTCTTC
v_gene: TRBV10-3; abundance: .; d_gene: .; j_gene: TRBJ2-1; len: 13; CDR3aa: CAISGLSGDGQFF; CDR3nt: TGTGCCATCAGTGGACTCTCAGGCGATGGGCAGTTCTTC
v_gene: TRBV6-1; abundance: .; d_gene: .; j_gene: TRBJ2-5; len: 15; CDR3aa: CASRDRYGGEETQYF; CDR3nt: TGTGCCAGCAGGGACAGGTACGGGGGAGAAGAGACCCAGTACTTC
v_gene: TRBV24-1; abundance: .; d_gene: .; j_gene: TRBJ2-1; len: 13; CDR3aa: CATIQGFEDEQFF; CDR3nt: TGTGCCACCATCCAAGGGTTCGAGGATGAGCAGTTCTTC
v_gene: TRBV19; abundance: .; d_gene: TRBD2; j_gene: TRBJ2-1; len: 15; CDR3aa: CASSKYSGRADEQFF; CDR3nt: TGTGCCAGTAGTAAGTATAGCGGGAGGGCCGATGAGCAGTTCTTC
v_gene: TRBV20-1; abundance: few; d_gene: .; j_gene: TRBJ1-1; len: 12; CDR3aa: CSIETGNTEAFF; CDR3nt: TGCAGTATAGAAACAGGGAACACTGAAGCTTTCTTT
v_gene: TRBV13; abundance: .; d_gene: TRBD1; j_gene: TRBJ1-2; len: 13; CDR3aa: CASSVDRDYGYTF; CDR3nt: TGTGCCAGCAGCGTGGACAGGGACTATGGCTACACCTTC
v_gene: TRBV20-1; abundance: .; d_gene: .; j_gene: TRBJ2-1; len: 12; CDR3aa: CSARSIADEQFF; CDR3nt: TGCAGTGCTAGATCCATAGCCGATGAGCAGTTCTTC
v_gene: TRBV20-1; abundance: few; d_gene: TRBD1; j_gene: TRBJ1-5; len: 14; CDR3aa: CSATGQVSNQPQHF; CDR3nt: TGCAGTGCAACGGGACAGGTCAGCAATCAGCCCCAGCATTTT
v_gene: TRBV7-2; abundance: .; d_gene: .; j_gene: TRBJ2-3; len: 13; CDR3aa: CATSLPQSYTQYF; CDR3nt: TGTGCCACCAGCTTACCCCAGTCTTATACGCAGTATTTT